These T cell receptor beta chains were read from a single sample in a study of T cell changes during pregnancy in multiple sclerosis. Method: immunoSEQ multiplex PCR; TCRdb's copy keeps in-frame clones and lacks some. The top ten clones hold roughly 2% of a sample with some 70,000 clones, approximately 90% of them seen once. Sequenced material: peripheral blood, taken in the second trimester of pregnancy. The origin of the receptors is a female donor in good health, enrolled as a control in a pregnancy study. Each CDR3 is given with its conserved first and last residue. The order of the fields is D gene, J gene, V gene, clone size, CDR3 DNA, CDR3 protein. The D gene is left open where the match is weak. Size is omitted from some rows. Given values are once, few, many or a class for expanded clones.

>NA|TRBJ1-2|TRBV7-2|NA
TGTGCCACCCCCCGGGTGAGCTATGGCTACACCTTC
CATPRVSYGYTF
>NA|TRBJ2-3|TRBV27|NA
TGTGCCAGCAGAGAACGGGGGTTCACAGATACGCAGTATTTT
CASRERGFTDTQYF
>TRBD1|TRBJ1-1|TRBV4-3|NA
TGCGCCAGCAGCCTGGGACAGGAAAACACTGAAGCTTTCTTT
CASSLGQENTEAFF
>TRBD1|TRBJ1-4|TRBV30|few
TGTGCCTGGAGTGCGGACAGGAATGAAAAACTGTTTTTT
CAWSADRNEKLFF
>TRBD1|TRBJ1-2|TRBV2|NA
TGTGCCAGCAGTGAAGCGCAGGGGGCTGATGGCTACACCTTC
CASSEAQGADGYTF
>NA|TRBJ2-7|TRBV5-4|once
TGTGCCAGCAGCTTCAGACAGGAAGCGAAGTCCTACGAGCAGTACTTC
CASSFRQEAKSYEQYF
>NA|TRBJ2-1|TRBV5-1|NA
TGCGCCAGCAGTGCTGACGGGGAAAAGTTCTTC
CASSADGEKFF
>TRBD2|TRBJ2-7|TRBV7-9|NA
TGTGCCAGCAGCCAATATTCCGGCGGGGGGGCTAACGAGCAGTACTTC
CASSQYSGGGANEQYF
>NA|TRBJ2-5|TRBV28|NA
TGTGCCAGCAGGGAGGGCACTGAGTACCAAGAGACCCAGTACTTC
CASREGTEYQETQYF
>NA|TRBJ2-1|TRBV6-5|NA
TGTGCCAGCAGTTACTCTAGGGGCCCCTACAATGAGCAGTTCTTC
CASSYSRGPYNEQFF
>TRBD2|TRBJ2-4|TRBV7-2|NA
TGTGCCAGCAGCTCGGGACTAGCGGGGGGCTCGTGGTACCAAAACATTCAGTACTTC
CASSSGLAGGSWYQNIQYF
>NA|TRBJ2-4|TRBV19|NA
TGTGCCAGTAGTATTGAGAGAAAAAACATTCAGTACTTC
CASSIERKNIQYF
>NA|TRBJ1-1|TRBV7-2|NA
TGTGCCAGCAGCTTAGTTGCGTCAGGGGAAGCTTTCTTT
CASSLVASGEAFF
>NA|TRBJ2-2|TRBV28|NA
TGTGCCAGCACCATCGCGGGCAGGTCTATCACCGGGGAGCTGTTTTTT
CASTIAGRSITGELFF
>NA|TRBJ2-3|TRBV7-2|NA
TGTGCCAGCAGCCTACAGGGTACGTCTAGCACAGATACGCAGTATTTT
CASSLQGTSSTDTQYF
>NA|TRBJ2-3|TRBV5-1|NA
TGCGCCAGCAGCACGGGATCCACAGATACGCAGTATTTT
CASSTGSTDTQYF
>TRBD2|TRBJ2-6|TRBV9|NA
TGTGCCAGCAGCTCCCGTTCAGCGGGGGGCCTCTCTGGGGCCAACGTCCTGACTTTC
CASSSRSAGGLSGANVLTF
>TRBD1|TRBJ1-1|TRBV19|NA
TGTGCCAGTAGCACAGGGGCCATCAGAAGGTCATTCATGAACACTGAAGCTTTCTTT
CASSTGAIRRSFMNTEAFF
>TRBD2|TRBJ2-3|TRBV30|NA
TGTGCCTTACAAAGCGGGGGTCTCACAGATACGCAGTATTTT
CALQSGGLTDTQYF
>NA|TRBJ1-3|TRBV25-1|NA
TGTGCCAGCAGTCAACTCTCTGGAAACACCATATATTTT
CASSQLSGNTIYF
>NA|TRBJ1-1|TRBV18|NA
TGTGCCAGCTCACCAGACAGGTGGAAAGGCGCTGAAGCTTTCTTT
CASSPDRWKGAEAFF
>NA|TRBJ1-2|TRBV18|NA
TGTGCCAGCTCACCACCGGGCAGGGTATCTGGCTACACCTTC
CASSPPGRVSGYTF